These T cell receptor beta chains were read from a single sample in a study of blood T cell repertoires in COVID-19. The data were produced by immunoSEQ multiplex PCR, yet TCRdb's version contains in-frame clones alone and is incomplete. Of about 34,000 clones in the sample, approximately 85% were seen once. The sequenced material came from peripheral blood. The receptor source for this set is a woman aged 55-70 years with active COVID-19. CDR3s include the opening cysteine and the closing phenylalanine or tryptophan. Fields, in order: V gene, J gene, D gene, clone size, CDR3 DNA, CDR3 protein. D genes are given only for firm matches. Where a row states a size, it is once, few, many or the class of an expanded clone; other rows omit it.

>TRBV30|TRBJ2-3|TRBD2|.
TGTGCCTGGAGGGGGGAGGGCCTCACAGATACGCAGTATTTT
CAWRGEGLTDTQYF
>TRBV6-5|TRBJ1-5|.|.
TGTGCCAGCAGTTATAGCGCTGACGCCAACCAGCCCCAGCATTTT
CASSYSADANQPQHF
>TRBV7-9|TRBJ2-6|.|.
TGTGCCAGCAGCTTAGCAGGGGCTGGGGCCAACGTCCTGACTTTC
CASSLAGAGANVLTF
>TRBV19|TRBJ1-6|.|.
TGTGCCAGTAGTATCCGGACAGAGGATAATTCACCCCTCCACTTT
CASSIRTEDNSPLHF
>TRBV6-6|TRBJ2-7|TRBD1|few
TGTGCCAGCAGTTTTGGCTACAGGGGGCATGACGAGCAGTACTTC
CASSFGYRGHDEQYF
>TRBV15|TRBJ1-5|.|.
TGTGCCACCAGCAGAGATGGCAAACAGCCCCAGCATTTT
CATSRDGKQPQHF
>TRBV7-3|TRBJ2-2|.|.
TGTGCCAGCAGCCGGGACACCGGGGAGCTGTTTTTT
CASSRDTGELFF
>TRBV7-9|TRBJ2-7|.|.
TGTGCCAGCAGACAGGGCTACGAGCAGTACTTC
CASRQGYEQYF
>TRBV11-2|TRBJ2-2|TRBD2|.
TGTGCCAGCAGCTTAATTGGGACTACTTTCGCGAACACCGGGGAGCTGTTTTTT
CASSLIGTTFANTGELFF
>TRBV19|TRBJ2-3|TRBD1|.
TGTGCCAGTAGTGTAAGACAGGGGTCTACCAACACAGATACGCAGTATTTT
CASSVRQGSTNTDTQYF
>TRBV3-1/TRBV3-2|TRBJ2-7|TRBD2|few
TGTGCCAGCAGCTACTTAGCGGGAGCTAACGAGCAGTACTTC
CASSYLAGANEQYF
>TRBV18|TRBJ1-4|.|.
TGTGCCAGCTCACCCGTGTCCGGGTCAACTAATGAAAAACTGTTTTTT
CASSPVSGSTNEKLFF
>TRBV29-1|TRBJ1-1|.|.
TGCAGCGTTGATTCGAGTAACACTGAAGCTTTCTTT
CSVDSSNTEAFF
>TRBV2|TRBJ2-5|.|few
TGTGCCAGCAGTGAAGCGCTTCGGGGGGAGACCCAGTACTTC
CASSEALRGETQYF
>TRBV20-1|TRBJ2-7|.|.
TGCAGTGCTAGTCCAGGGGCCTACTCACGATACGAGCAGTACTTC
CSASPGAYSRYEQYF
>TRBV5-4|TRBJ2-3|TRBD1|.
TGTGCCAGCAGCTTTCGGGACAGGGCCACAGATACGCAGTATTTT
CASSFRDRATDTQYF
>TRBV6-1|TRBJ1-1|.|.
TGTGCCAGCAGTGAAGTGCTCTCTACGAACACTGAAGCTTTCTTT
CASSEVLSTNTEAFF
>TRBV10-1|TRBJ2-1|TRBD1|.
TGCGCCAGCAGTGGGGACAGACACAATGAGCAGTTCTTC
CASSGDRHNEQFF
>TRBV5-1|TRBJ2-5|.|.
TGCGCCAGCTCCCTCCGGACAGACCAAGAGACCCAGTACTTC
CASSLRTDQETQYF
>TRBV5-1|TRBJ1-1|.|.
TGCGCCCGCGCTGCCGGGCGGGGGGGGGAAGCTTTCTTT
CARAAGRGGEAFF
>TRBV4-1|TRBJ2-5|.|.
TGCGCCAGCAGCCAAGGAGACTACCAACAAGAGACCCAGTACTTC
CASSQGDYQQETQYF
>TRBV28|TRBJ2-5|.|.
TGTGCCAGCAGCCGGACAGTGCTCCAAGAGACCCAGTACTTC
CASSRTVLQETQYF
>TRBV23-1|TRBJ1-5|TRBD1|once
TGCGCCAGCAGGCTCCGGACAGGGGTCGGGCAGCCCCAGCATTTT
CASRLRTGVGQPQHF
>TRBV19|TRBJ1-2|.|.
TGTGCCAGTAGTATAGGTCCCAGCTATGGCTACACCTTC
CASSIGPSYGYTF
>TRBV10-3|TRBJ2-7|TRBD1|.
TGTGCCATCAGGAACCGGGACAGGGGTTCCTACGAGCAGTACTTC
CAIRNRDRGSYEQYF
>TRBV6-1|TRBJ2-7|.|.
TGTGCCAGCAGTGAATTAGGGGATCCCTACGAGCAGTACTTC
CASSELGDPYEQYF
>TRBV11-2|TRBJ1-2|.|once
TGTGCCAGCAGCTTTAACCCCCAGGTCTATGGCTACACCTTC
CASSFNPQVYGYTF
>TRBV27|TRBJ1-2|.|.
TGTGCCAGCGCCCCCTTGGGGAGGGGCTACACCTTC
CASAPLGRGYTF
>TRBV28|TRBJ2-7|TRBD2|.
TGTGCCAGCAGCCCACACGCTAGCGGGAGCTACGAGCAGTACTTC
CASSPHASGSYEQYF
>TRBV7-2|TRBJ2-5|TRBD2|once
TGTGCCAGCAGCTTAGCCCCGCACCATCTAGCGGGAGTAGAGACCCAGTACTTC
CASSLAPHHLAGVETQYF
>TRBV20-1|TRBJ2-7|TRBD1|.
TGCAGTGTTCAGGGGGCCGCCGAGCAGTACTTC
CSVQGAAEQYF
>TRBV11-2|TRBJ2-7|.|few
TGTGCCAGCAGCTTAGCTAGGCGTACTGCTGAGCAGTACTTC
CASSLARRTAEQYF
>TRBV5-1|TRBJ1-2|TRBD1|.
TGCGCCAGCAGCTTACCGGGACAGGGGGCGAGTGGCTACACCTTC
CASSLPGQGASGYTF
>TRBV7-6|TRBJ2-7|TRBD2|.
TGTGCCAGCAGCCCGGGACTAGCGGGAGGGCCTTTCGGCGAGCAGTACTTC
CASSPGLAGGPFGEQYF
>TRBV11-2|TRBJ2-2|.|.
TGTGCCAGCAATATAGTGGGCGGGGTGAACACCGGGGAGCTGTTTTTT
CASNIVGGVNTGELFF
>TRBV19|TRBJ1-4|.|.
TGTGCAACTGCGGCCCGGCTGAATGAAAAACTGTTTTTT
CATAARLNEKLFF
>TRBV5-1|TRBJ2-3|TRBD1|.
TGCGCCAGCAGTAACAGGGGAACTAGCACAGATACGCAGTATTTT
CASSNRGTSTDTQYF
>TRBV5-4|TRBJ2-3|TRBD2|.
TGTGCCAGCAGCTCAACTAGCGGGTGGTTGGATACGCAGTATTTT
CASSSTSGWLDTQYF
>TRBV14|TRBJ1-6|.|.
TGTGCCAGCAGCCAAGATACTATGCGGTTCCGGAGAAATTCACCCCTCCACTTT
CASSQDTMRFRRNSPLHF
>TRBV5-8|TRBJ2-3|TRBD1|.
TGTGCCAGCAGCAAGTGGACAGGGATAACCACAGATACGCAGTATTTT
CASSKWTGITTDTQYF